The 6 T cell receptor beta chains given below trace back to one sample, sequenced in a study of blood T cell repertoires in COVID-19. Produced via immunoSEQ multiplex PCR; TCRdb's table is partial and in-frame only. The sample yields about 130,000 clones, approximately 90% seen once. Sequenced: peripheral blood. These receptor sequences come from a man in his 60s with COVID-19, enrolled during active disease.

The sample holds one count of this clone. The chain couples TRBV12-3 or TRBV12-4 to TRBJ1-1; no reliable D call. The CDR3 is 12 amino acids. The V end was cut by 6 bases, the J end by 4 bases, with 9 bases between. The CDR3 DNA sequence: TGTGCCAGCAGCTATATCACCACTGAAGCTTTCTTT. Protein product: CASSYITTEAFF.

The genes are TRBV5-1 and TRBJ2-7; D not certain. Trimming removed 0 bases from V and 6 bases from J, with 4 bases in between. CDR1 is SGHRS, CDR2 YFSETQ, per germline. The CDR3 is 11 residues long. The chain's CDR3 is CASSLAGEQYF. DNA of the CDR3: TGCGCCAGCAGCTTGGCGGGCGAGCAGTACTTC.

The rearrangement joins TRBV12-5 to TRBJ2-1, with 8 bases identical to TRBD1. This CDR3 spans 12 amino acids. From germline, CDR1 is LGHNT and CDR2 FRNRAP. V was clipped by 8 bases and J by 8 bases; unmatched bases: 5. Written as DNA, the CDR3 is TGTGCTAGTACCACAGGGGGTGATGAGCAGTTCTTC. Protein: CASTTGGDEQFF. Combining the CDR3 with reference TRBV12-5 and TRBJ2-1 gives the whole variable domain DARVTQTPRHKVTEMGQEVTMRCQPILGHNTVFWYRQTMMQGLELLAYFRNRAPLDDSGMPKDRFSAEMPDATLATLKIQPSEPRDSAVYFCASTTGGDEQFFGPGTRLTVL.

V usage is TRBV4-1 and J usage is TRBJ1-2; D might be TRBD1 (6 bases). This CDR3 is built from 17 residues. Per germline, CDR1 MGHRA and CDR2 YSYEKL. The V and J ends lost 0 bases and 4 bases respectively, with 18 bases between them. CDR3 protein: CASSQDVGGRGGYGYTF. The CDR3 bases are TGCGCCAGCAGCCAAGACGTCGGAGGCAGGGGCGGCTATGGCTACACCTTC.

The J gene is TRBJ2-7, the V gene TRBV19; TRBD1 aligns across 8 bases. V gave up 4 bases and J gave up 4 bases; unmatched junction bases: 6. Germline-derived CDR1 and CDR2 are LNHDA and SQIVND (reference sequence). The CDR3 has 14 residues. The CDR3 DNA sequence: TGTGCCAGTAGTAAACAGGGGGATATGTACGAGCAGTACTTC. It translates to CASSKQGDMYEQYF.

This chain connects TRBV7-2 to TRBJ2-1, with TRBD2 identical over 8 bases. Trimming cost V 4 bases and J 4 bases; bases outside gene matches: 12. CDR3 length: 17 amino acids. Looked up from germline, CDR1 is SGHTA and CDR2 is FQGNSA. The chain's CDR3 is CASSSRGAGGPYNEQFF. For the CDR3, the DNA is TGTGCCAGCAGCTCCCGAGGGGCGGGGGGTCCGTACAATGAGCAGTTCTTC.